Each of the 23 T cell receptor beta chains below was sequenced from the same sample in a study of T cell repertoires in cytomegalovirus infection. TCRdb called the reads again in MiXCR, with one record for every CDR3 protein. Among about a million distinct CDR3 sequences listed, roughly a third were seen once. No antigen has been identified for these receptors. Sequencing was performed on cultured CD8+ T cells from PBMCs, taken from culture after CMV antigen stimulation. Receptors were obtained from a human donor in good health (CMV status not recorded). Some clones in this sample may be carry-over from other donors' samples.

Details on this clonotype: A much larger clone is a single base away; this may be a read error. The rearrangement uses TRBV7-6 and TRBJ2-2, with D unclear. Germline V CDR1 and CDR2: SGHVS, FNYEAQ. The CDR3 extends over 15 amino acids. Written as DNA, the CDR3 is TGTGCCAACAGCCCCAGGCGTGCGGACACCGGGGAGCTGTTTTTT. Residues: CANSPRRADTGELFF.

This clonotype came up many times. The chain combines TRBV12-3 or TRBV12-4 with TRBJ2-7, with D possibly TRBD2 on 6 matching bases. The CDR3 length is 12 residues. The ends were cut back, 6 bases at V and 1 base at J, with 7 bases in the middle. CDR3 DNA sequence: TGTGCCAGCAGCCGGGGGTCCTACGAGCAGTACGTC. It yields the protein CASSRGSYEQYV.

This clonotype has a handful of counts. Here the CDR3 reads CASRIDSGYSNQPQHF. CDR3 sequence (DNA): TGTGCCAGCCGAATCGATTCGGGATATAGCAATCAGCCCCAGCATTTT. The rearrangement joins TRBV19 to TRBJ1-5; no firm D call. V gave up 9 bases and J gave up 0 bases, with 18 bases separating them. There are 16 residues in the CDR3. CDR1 LNHDA and CDR2 SQIVND come from the germline V gene (reference sequence).

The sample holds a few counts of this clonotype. CDR3 sequence (DNA): TGTGCCAGCAGCTTAGCGCGGGGCGGGGGGGATTACGAGCAGTACGTC. Translating it yields CASSLARGGGDYEQYV. This chain connects TRBV7-6 to TRBJ2-7; 9 positions match TRBD2. V was pared by 0 bases and J by 4 bases, with 7 bases of the junction left unmatched. The CDR3 consists of 16 residues. CDR1 SGHVS and CDR2 FNYEAQ come from the germline V gene.

For the CDR3, the DNA is TGTGCCAGCAGACGACTAGCGGGGGGGGGGAGCTCCTACAATGAGCAGTTCTTC. Protein: CASRRLAGGGSSYNEQFF. V is TRBV7-6 and J is TRBJ2-1; 14 bases are a match to TRBD2. Trimming took 6 bases from V and 0 from J; bases not matched to a gene: 7. Germline CDR1 SGHVS, CDR2 FNYEAQ. CDR3 length: 18 residues.

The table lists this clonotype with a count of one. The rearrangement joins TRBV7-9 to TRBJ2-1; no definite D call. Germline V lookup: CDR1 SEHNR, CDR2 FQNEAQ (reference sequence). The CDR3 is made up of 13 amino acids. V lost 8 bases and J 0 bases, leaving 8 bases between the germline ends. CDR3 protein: CASPESSYNEQFF. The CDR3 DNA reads TGTGCCAGCCCGGAGAGCTCCTACAATGAGCAGTTCTTC.

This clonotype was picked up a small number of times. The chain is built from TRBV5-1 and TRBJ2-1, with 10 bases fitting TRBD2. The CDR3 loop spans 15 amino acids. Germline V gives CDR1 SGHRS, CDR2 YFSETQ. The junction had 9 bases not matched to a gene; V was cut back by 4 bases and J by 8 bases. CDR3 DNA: TGCGCCAGCAGCCCCCCGGGACTAGCGACAGATGAGCAGTTCTTC. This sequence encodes CASSPPGLATDEQFF.

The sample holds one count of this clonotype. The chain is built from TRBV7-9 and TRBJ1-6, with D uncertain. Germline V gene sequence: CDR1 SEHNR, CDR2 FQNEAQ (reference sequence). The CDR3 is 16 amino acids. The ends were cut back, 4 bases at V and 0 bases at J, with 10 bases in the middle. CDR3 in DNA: TGTGCCAGCAGCTCCAGCTTAAGCTCCTATAATTCACCCCTCCACTTT. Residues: CASSSSLSSYNSPLHF.

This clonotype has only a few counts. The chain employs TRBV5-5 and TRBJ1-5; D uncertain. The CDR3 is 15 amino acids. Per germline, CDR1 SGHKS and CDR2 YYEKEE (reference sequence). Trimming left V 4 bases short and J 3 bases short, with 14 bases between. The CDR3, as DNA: TGTGCCAGCAGCCTCGAGAGGTTTTTCAATCAGCCCCAGCATTTT. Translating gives CASSLERFFNQPQHF.

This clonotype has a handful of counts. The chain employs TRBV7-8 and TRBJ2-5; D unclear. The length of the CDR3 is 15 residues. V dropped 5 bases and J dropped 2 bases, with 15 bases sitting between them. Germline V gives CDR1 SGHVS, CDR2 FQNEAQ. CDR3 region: CASSPLPVTQETQYF. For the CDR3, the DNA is TGTGCCAGCAGCCCCCTTCCCGTGACGCAAGAGACCCAGTACTTC.

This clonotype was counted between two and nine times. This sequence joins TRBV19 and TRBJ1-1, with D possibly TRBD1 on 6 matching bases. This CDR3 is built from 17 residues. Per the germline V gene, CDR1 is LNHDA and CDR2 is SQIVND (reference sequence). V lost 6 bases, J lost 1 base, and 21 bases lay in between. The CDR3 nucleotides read TGTGCCAGTAGCCTGAAAAATCGGGCAGGGGAGAACACTGAAGCTTTCTTT. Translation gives CASSLKNRAGENTEAFF.

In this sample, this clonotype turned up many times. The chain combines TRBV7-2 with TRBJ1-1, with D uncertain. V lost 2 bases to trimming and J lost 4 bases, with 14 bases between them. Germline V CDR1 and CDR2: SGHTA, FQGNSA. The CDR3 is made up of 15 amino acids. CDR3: CASSLSGLWGTEAFF. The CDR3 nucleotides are TGTGCCAGCAGCTTATCGGGCTTATGGGGCACTGAAGCTTTCTTT.

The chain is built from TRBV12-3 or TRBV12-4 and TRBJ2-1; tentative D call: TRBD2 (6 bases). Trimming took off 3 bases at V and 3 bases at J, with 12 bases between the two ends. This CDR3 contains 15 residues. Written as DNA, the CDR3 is TGTGCCAGCAGTTTGGAGGAGGGCCTCTACAATGAGCAGTTCTTC. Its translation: CASSLEEGLYNEQFF.

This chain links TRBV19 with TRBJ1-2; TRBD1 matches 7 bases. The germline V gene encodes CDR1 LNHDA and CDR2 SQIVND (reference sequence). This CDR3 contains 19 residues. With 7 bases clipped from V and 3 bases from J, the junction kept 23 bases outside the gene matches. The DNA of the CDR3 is TGTGCCAGTACCCCGGGGGTCGGACAGGATTGGGTGGCGGACTATGGCTACACCTTC. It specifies CASTPGVGQDWVADYGYTF.

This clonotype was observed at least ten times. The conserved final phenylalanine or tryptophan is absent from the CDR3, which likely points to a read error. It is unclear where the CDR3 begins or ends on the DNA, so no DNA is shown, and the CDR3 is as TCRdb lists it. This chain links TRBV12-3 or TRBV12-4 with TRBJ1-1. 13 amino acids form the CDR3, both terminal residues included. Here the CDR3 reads CASSSTDHISSSY.

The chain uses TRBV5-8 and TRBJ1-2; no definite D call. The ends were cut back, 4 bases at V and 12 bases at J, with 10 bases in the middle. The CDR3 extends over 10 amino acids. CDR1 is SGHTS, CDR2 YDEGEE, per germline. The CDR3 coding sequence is TGTGCCAGCAGCGCCCCGTCGCACACCTTC. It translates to CASSAPSHTF.

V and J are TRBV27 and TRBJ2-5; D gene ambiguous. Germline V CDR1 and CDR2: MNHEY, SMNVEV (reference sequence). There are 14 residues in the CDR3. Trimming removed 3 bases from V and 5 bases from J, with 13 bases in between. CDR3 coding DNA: TGTGCCAGCAGTTTTTTCGCCAGTATGGAGACCCAGTACTTC. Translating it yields CASSFFASMETQYF.

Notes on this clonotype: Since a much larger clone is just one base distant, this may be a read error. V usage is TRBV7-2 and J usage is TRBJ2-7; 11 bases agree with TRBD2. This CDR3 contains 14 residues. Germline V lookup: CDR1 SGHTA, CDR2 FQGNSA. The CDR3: CVSSLRTSGGEQYF. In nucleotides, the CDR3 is TGTGTCAGCAGCTTACGTACTAGCGGGGGCGAGCAGTACTTC. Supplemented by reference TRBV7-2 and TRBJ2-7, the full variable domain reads GAGVSQSPSNKVTEKGKDVELRCDPISGHTALYWYRQSLGQGLEFLIYFQGNSAPDKSGLPSDRFSAERTGGSVSTLTIQRTQQEDSAVYLCVSSLRTSGGEQYFGPGTRLTVT.

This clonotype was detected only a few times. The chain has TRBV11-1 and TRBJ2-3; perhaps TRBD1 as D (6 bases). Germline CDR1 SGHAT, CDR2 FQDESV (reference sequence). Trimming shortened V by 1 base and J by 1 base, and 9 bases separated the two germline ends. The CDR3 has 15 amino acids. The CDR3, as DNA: TGTGCCAGCAGCTTAGAGGGGGTCCGCACAGATACGCAGTATTTT. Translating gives CASSLEGVRTDTQYF.

CDR3 residues: CATSRPLGASSYEQYF. The CDR3 DNA sequence: TGTGCCACCAGCAGGCCATTAGGGGCGAGCTCCTACGAGCAGTACTTC. The rearrangement links TRBV15 to TRBJ2-7; possible D gene TRBD1, 5 bases. Germline CDR1 is LNHNV and CDR2 is YYDKDF (reference sequence). The CDR3 has 16 amino acids. Deletions cut 3 bases from V and 0 bases from J, with 15 bases between.

CDR3 in amino acids: CASSPTVSYEQYV. CDR3 coding DNA: TGTGCCAGCAGCCCGACCGTTTCCTACGAGCAGTACGTC. V and J are TRBV28 and TRBJ2-7; no reliable D call. This CDR3 is built from 13 residues. Germline V gives CDR1 MDHEN, CDR2 SYDVKM. V was shortened by 6 bases and J by 1 base, with 10 bases between the two germline ends.

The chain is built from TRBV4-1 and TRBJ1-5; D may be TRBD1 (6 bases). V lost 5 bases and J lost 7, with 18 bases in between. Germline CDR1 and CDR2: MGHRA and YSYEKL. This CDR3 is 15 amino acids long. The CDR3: CASSAVSGGGQPQHF. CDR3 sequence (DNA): TGCGCCAGCAGCGCTGTTAGTGGGGGCGGGCAGCCCCAGCATTTT.

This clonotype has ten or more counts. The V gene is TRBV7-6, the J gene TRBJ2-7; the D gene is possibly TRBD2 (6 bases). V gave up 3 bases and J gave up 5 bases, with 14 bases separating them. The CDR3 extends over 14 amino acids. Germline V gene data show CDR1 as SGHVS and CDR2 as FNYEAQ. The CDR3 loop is CASSLGQGGNEQYF. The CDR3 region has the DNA TGTGCCAGCAGCTTGGGCCAGGGAGGAAACGAGCAGTACTTC.